This TCR beta chain derives from a study of cytomegalovirus exposure and HLA in healthy donors (dated by TCRdb to about 2017). Turning to the overall study: An earlier analysis of some 620 of the donors reported under 300 Gb of sequence data and 117 million unique TCR beta sequences obtained from about 179 million T cells. Rather than using new phenotypic data, the later analysis identified candidate immune exposures from TCR beta sequences and from how often those sequences occurred across donors. The study combined high-throughput TCR immunosequencing, statistical association of individual TCRs with disease status, and machine learning to predict cytomegalovirus infection status. Genome-wide SNP genotypes for about 65% of the 666 donors were used in a later genetic analysis, which treated that subset as a discovery cohort. Typing coverage varied by locus: roughly 620-630 donors for A, B, C, DRB1 and DQB1; approximately 520 for DQA1; 600 to 610 for DPA1; roughly 450 for DPB1. An earlier analysis of several hundred of the donors applied high-throughput TCR beta sequencing to assess whether each TCR beta V gene segment acted as functional or pseudogenic. Along with the roughly 610-subject first cohort, a separate validation cohort of over 90 different subjects was used. Across around 400 genotyped donors of the cohort, an average of approximately 240,000 unique TCR beta nucleotide sequences per donor were sequenced, and roughly 20% of those sequences were non-productive. Using immunosequencing, the study profiled T cell repertoires from 640 or so subjects and related those repertoires to cytomegalovirus serostatus. The study was designed to test whether signatures of past pathogen exposure could be identified by cataloging public T cell receptors. Alongside the repertoire data, information on donor age, sex, ethnicity and CMV serostatus was compiled. All discovery cohort repertoires had been generated using a single sequencing platform. To study patterns of TCR occurrence, a later analysis re-analyzed previously published TCR beta repertoires from 666 donors and added high-resolution HLA genotyping. An early release that covered some 640 HLA-typed donors contained approximately 300 gigabases of sequencing data and tens of millions of unique TCR sequences. Roughly five DR-DQ haplotypes were handled as single units for association and clustering, since linkage in the cohort was strong. Of the 300 to 500 genotyped donors, more than 75% were placed in the genetic ancestry cluster associated with self-reported Caucasian donors. Class I and class II HLA loci were covered by the typing at four-digit resolution.

From the cysteine up to the phenylalanine, the CDR3 has a length of 14 residues. Just CDR3 DNA is preserved here, 42 bases in frame from base 1. The germline V gene encodes CDR1 KGHSH and CDR2 LQKENI. The junction carries 14 bases between V and J, which are trimmed by 3 bases and 8 bases respectively. The cohort consisted of hundreds of healthy bone marrow donors. At the time of sampling, all cohort members were nominally healthy, though unrecorded immune exposures were likely present. The donor was CMV seronegative and was included in the group of a few hundred seronegative cohort members. A peripheral blood sample was provided by each donor, and peripheral blood mononuclear cells were used for TCR beta sequencing. The Qiagen DNeasy Blood Extraction Kit was used to extract genomic DNA from the blood cell samples. The research as a whole found: A few of the identified cytomegalovirus-associated TCR beta chains were confirmed in vitro to be specific for cytomegalovirus antigens. A later genetic analysis reported fewer N-insertions in productive TCRs among donors in an Asian-associated ancestry cluster than the roughly 620-donor mean. While some public TCRs were present in many individuals, most TCR sequences turned up only very rarely across donors. The cohort was sequenced for TCR beta chains only, and without alpha or paired-chain data the features that could be detected were limited. A later analysis found that TCR association rates varied across HLA loci, with DRB1 alleles showing the most associated TCRs and HLA-C alleles the fewest. The study gave a list of 150 to 200 TCR beta chains associated with cytomegalovirus. Linkage disequilibrium might explain the correlated functional status among segregating V segments, but an unknown experimental factor could not be ruled out. The sequencing pipeline was judged likely to have produced a cluster of highly shared sequence variants as a technical artifact. Because HLA typing was missing for some donors at each locus, association tests included only the typed subset. The only immune exposure information available for the cohort was CMV serostatus. Some IMGT-functional V segments, including TRBV6-2 and TRBV6-3, could not be told apart with the 87-base-pair reads, so those segments were excluded. In a later analysis, most CMV-associated TCR beta chains were found to appear HLA-restricted, with HLA associations seemingly driven largely by CMV exposure. Strong co-occurrence of HLA alleles, especially DR and DQ, made assigning TCR associations to individual alleles difficult. According to a later analysis, parvovirus B19, influenza, CMV and Epstein-Barr virus appeared linked to several top co-occurrence clusters. A later analysis associated 16,951 TCR beta sequences with specific HLA alleles at a false discovery rate of 0.05. A later analysis found that HLA-associated TCR beta chains were more clonally expanded and had lower generation probabilities than equally common non-associated chains. A further reported finding was that TCR beta sequences accurately predicted the HLA-A and HLA-B alleles for most subjects in the first cohort. In an earlier analysis of some 550 of the donors, most TCR beta V segments were observed in productive rearrangements about 90% or about 30% of the time, broadly matching IMGT annotations. The classifier was reported to diagnose cytomegalovirus status with high specificity and sensitivity in both the original cohort and the validation cohort. V-gene and J-gene trimming of TCR beta chains was associated with a missense DCLRE1C variant in a later genetic analysis, and the association was replicated in an independent cohort. Because counts were too low, more than 15 rarely observed V segments, including chromosome 9 orphons, were left out of the earlier analysis of about 500 of the donors. The authors suggested that the approach could potentially be generalized to other disease states and immunological phenotypes. The presence/absence analyses assumed that sequencing depth was roughly uniform across donors, and that assumption may not be true.

In regard to this clone: Which antigen it targets is not known. Per-base qualities were not stored, and no clone one base away is much larger.

The protocol used for the library was the immunoSEQ multiplex PCR assay. For the multiplex PCR, a mixture combining 60 forward primers for TCR Vbeta segments and 13 reverse primers for TCR Jbeta segments was used. The CDR3 region of rearranged TCR beta genes was amplified from genomic DNA with a multiplex PCR assay. The Illumina HiSeq System was used to sequence the amplified TCR beta libraries as 87-base-pair reads. The study's own analysis went as follows. A later analysis tallied around 87 million unique TCR beta chains across the 610 or so repertoires, and around 10 million of those chains were shared by two or more donors. Raw reads were error-corrected and collapsed into unique sequences by a nearest-neighbor algorithm in which closely related sequences were merged to remove PCR and sequencing errors. To assign V, D and J gene segments, CDR3 sequences were aligned to IMGT reference sequences. For a sequence to be retained, a match of at least six nucleotides was required to both a V gene segment and a J gene segment. A rearrangement counted as productive if the CDR3 had no stop codons and remained in frame with V and J, and every other rearrangement counted as non-productive. CDR3 was defined according to IMGT convention as the region running from the second conserved V-encoded cysteine to the conserved J-encoded phenylalanine. The earlier analysis of around 640 of the donors excluded sequences that lacked an unambiguous match to a single V gene segment. An earlier analysis of 587 of the donors classified V segments as functional when productive rearrangements were above 56.7% and as segregating when the standard deviation between donors was above 5%. A statistical classification framework was built for diagnosing cytomegalovirus status from the catalog of TCR beta chain sequences. A later analysis assigned V and J genes by comparing TCR nucleotide sequences with IMGT/GENE-DB human TR gene sequences. In a later analysis, CDR3 sequences and most-parsimonious VDJ recombination scenarios were assigned using the TCRdist pipeline. In a later analysis, each TCR beta chain was defined by its CDR3 amino acid sequence together with its V-gene family, and reads lacking a unique V-gene family were excluded. To address suspected cross-contamination and a sequencing artifact, a later analysis removed approximately 590 highly shared, low-generation-probability nucleotide sequences. A later analysis calculated a clonal expansion index for each public chain from normalized within-repertoire ranks of inferred template counts. In a later analysis, generation probabilities were computed using a VDJ recombination model fitted to out-of-frame rearrangements, and the results were checked against IGoR. A later analysis scored TCR-TCR, TCR-HLA and TCR-CMV co-occurrence with hypergeometric tests, applying a repertoire-size bias correction to TCR pairs. In a later analysis, false discovery rates were estimated by permuting HLA or CMV assignments 20 times. In a later analysis, co-occurring TCRs were grouped with DBSCAN, and TCRdist sequence similarity was added when clustering was performed within HLA-allele-positive subsets. Repertoires with fewer than 30,000 or more than 120,000 public chains, plus five repertoires with anomalous nucleotide sharing, were excluded from co-occurrence clustering. Here the immuneACCESS table is served through TCRdb, limited to in-frame sequences with V and J called. Missing clones are a known gap in these copies; in checked studies unresolved V genes cover under half, and the rest lacks a known reason. Clonal size and the V and J genes are those of that table, whereas D and trimming came from the DNA. Counted in this sample were some 150,000 clones; over 75% of them appeared once. The ten largest clones capture under 3% of the sample.

The specimen sequenced was PBMCs. The receptor comes from a woman aged 25 to 39 in good health and CMV-seronegative. The chain couples TRBV18 to TRBJ1-3; the D gene is possibly TRBD1, with 5 bases matching. Here the CDR3 is given as CASSPDSAVDTIYF. The DNA reads as follows: TGTGCCAGCTCACCCGACAGTGCCGTGGACACCATATATTTT.